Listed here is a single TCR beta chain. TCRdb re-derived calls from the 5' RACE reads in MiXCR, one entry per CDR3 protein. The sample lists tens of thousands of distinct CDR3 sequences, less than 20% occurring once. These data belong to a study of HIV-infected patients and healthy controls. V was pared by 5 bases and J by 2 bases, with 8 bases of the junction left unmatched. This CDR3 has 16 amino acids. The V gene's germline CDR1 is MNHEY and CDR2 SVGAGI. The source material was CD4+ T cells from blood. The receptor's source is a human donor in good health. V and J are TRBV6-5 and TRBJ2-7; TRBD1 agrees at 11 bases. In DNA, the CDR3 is TGTGCCAGCAGTAACCCCGGGACAGGGGGGGCCTACGAGCAGTACTTC. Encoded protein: CASSNPGTGGAYEQYF.